A selection of T cell receptor beta chains follows, all from one sample in a study of neurological immune-mediated disorders. TCRdb redid the calling of the 5' RACE reads with MiXCR, one entry per CDR3 protein. The sample includes approximately 59,000 distinct CDR3 sequences, over 4% of them seen just once. Sequencing was done on a sample of PBMCs. Source of these receptors: a human donor with multiple sclerosis. The donor label of this sample is uncertain. Each CDR3 is given with its conserved first and last residue. The order of the fields is clone size, V gene, J gene, D gene, CDR3 protein, CDR3 DNA. A D gene is named only where the DNA matches it firmly. The size field reads how often the clone was seen (once, few, many) or a class if it is expanded.

medium-sized	TRBV29-1	TRBJ2-7	NA	CSVNYEQYF	TGCAGCGTTAACTACGAGCAGTACTTC
many	TRBV7-6	TRBJ2-7	NA	CASSYDPVYEQYF	TGTGCCAGCAGTTACGACCCTGTCTACGAGCAGTACTTC
many	TRBV5-1	TRBJ1-6	NA	CASSSRPSYNSPLHF	TGCGCCAGCAGCTCCCGGCCATCTTATAATTCACCCCTCCACTTT
many	TRBV12-3/TRBV12-4	TRBJ1-2	NA	CASSSANYVYTF	TGTGCCAGCAGCTCAGCTAACTATGTCTACACCTTC
many	TRBV11-3	TRBJ2-1	TRBD2	CASSARTSGGRGGYREQFF	TGTGCCAGCAGCGCCCGGACTAGCGGGGGCCGGGGTGGGTATAGGGAGCAGTTCTTC
many	TRBV5-1	TRBJ2-3	NA	CASSTGTSTDTQYF	TGCGCCAGCAGCACGGGGACTAGCACAGATACGCAGTATTTT
many	TRBV7-2	TRBJ2-7	NA	CASSLEPPGEQYF	TGTGCCAGCAGCTTAGAACCCCCGGGGGAGCAGTACTTC
many	TRBV5-1	TRBJ2-1	NA	CASSFVAGQNEQFF	TGCGCCAGCAGCTTTGTTGCGGGGCAGAATGAGCAGTTCTTC
once	TRBV5-1	TRBJ1-1	TRBD1	CASSLRTGSGTEAFF	TGCGCCAGCAGCTTGCGGACAGGGTCGGGGACTGAAGCTTTCTTT
many	TRBV13	TRBJ2-3	NA	CASSPLGGSSTDTQYF	TGTGCCAGCAGCCCTCTAGGAGGAAGTAGCACAGATACGCAGTATTTT
many	TRBV5-1	TRBJ2-7	TRBD1	CASSLGQGFSSYEQYF	TGCGCCAGCAGCTTGGGACAGGGATTTAGCTCCTACGAGCAGTACTTC
many	TRBV6-5	TRBJ2-6	NA	CASGAGDYGANVLTF	TGTGCCAGCGGGGCAGGGGATTACGGGGCCAACGTCCTGACTTTC
many	TRBV5-1	TRBJ1-2	TRBD1	CASSYNKQGGSEGYTF	TGCGCCAGCAGCTACAACAAACAGGGGGGATCGGAGGGCTACACCTTC
many	TRBV5-5	TRBJ2-2	NA	CASSSQRGQNTGELFF	TGTGCCAGCAGCTCCCAGCGTGGGCAGAACACCGGGGAGCTGTTTTTT
many	TRBV9	TRBJ2-2	TRBD2	CASGASGSNTGELFF	TGTGCCAGTGGGGCTAGCGGGTCCAACACCGGGGAGCTGTTTTTT
many	TRBV29-1	TRBJ1-6	NA	CSVSDGSYNSPLHF	TGCAGCGTCTCGGACGGCTCCTATAATTCACCCCTCCACTTT
many	TRBV14	TRBJ1-1	NA	CASSHGRGNTEAFF	TGTGCCAGCAGCCATGGACGGGGAAACACTGAAGCTTTCTTT
many	TRBV20-1	TRBJ2-7	NA	CSARRASYEQYF	TGCAGTGCTCGCCGGGCCTCCTACGAGCAGTACTTC
many	TRBV29-1	TRBJ1-5	TRBD1	CSVGDREYNQPQHF	TGCAGCGTTGGGGACAGGGAATACAATCAGCCCCAGCATTTT
many	TRBV10-3	TRBJ2-3	NA	CAISGTATDTQYF	TGTGCCATCAGTGGCACAGCCACAGATACGCAGTATTTT
many	TRBV6-6	TRBJ1-5	NA	CASSPPGPQHF	TGTGCCAGCAGTCCCCCCGGGCCCCAGCATTTT
many	TRBV20-1	TRBJ2-7	NA	CSARTGTLYEQYF	TGCAGTGCTAGAACGGGGACACTCTACGAGCAGTACTTC
many	TRBV5-5	TRBJ1-1	TRBD1	CASRPPLRDRGFTEAFF	TGTGCCAGCAGGCCTCCTCTCCGGGACAGGGGATTCACTGAAGCTTTCTTT
many	TRBV12-3/TRBV12-4	TRBJ1-1	NA	CASSPQGGGTEAFF	TGTGCCAGCAGTCCTCAGGGCGGAGGCACTGAAGCTTTCTTT